The T cell receptor (beta chain) under discussion was sequenced for a study of T cells in women clearing cervical HPV infection (dated by TCRdb to the late 2010s). Background for the entire study: The cases were 25 women with histologically confirmed HPV16-related CIN3 or worse, and 2 of those women had invasive cancers. In the parent cohort, some 10,000 women aged 18 or older were enrolled in Guanacaste, Costa Rica, during about 1992 to 1995 and were followed for less than 8 years. Nested within Costa Rica's Guanacaste HPV Natural History Study, an exploratory proof-of-principle case-control study compared TCR repertoires across cervical HPV16 outcomes. Controls were 25 or so women whose single incident HPV16 infection cleared within 12 months without precancer or cancer developing. Cases and controls were matched on age within five years and on year of sample collection. Cases had a median age of around 34 years compared with approximately 40 for controls, and baseline characteristics showed no significant differences between the groups. Among cases, blood sampling came a median of approximately 150 days after lesion detection, with an interquartile range of about 80 to 230 days. HLA typing was available for only a few women, so HLA type could not be excluded as a confounder. As quality controls, five blinded duplicates were added to each group, bringing the total to roughly 60 samples made up of 50 or so participants and about 10 replicates. Blood from cases was collected at the visit where the lesion was first found, while blood from controls was collected once the infection could no longer be detected. Overall study outcomes, separate from this receptor: Whether associations preceded infection or resulted from infection could not be shown with the cross-sectional design, and effector/memory subsets and HPV-specific T cells were not isolated. Lower TRBV6-7 relative abundance was observed in cases than in controls (about 0.099% versus 0.17%; Bonferroni P = 0.0008). TCR repertoire richness was significantly higher in CIN3+ cases than in controls across sequencing depths, while evenness did not differ. By combining richness with V gene abundances, random forest classifiers separated cases from controls with an estimated AUC of roughly 0.8. Because the number of T cells per sample was unknown, the richness differences could reflect varying T-cell content rather than repertoire biology.

TCR beta CDR3 regions were amplified by multiplex PCR from an average of approximately 1,200 ng genomic DNA per sample using the immunoSEQ assay. To correct primer bias, the assay used a complete synthetic TCR repertoire to set an amplification baseline. Amplicons were sequenced on the Illumina platform. On the authors' methods: Error correction of the sequences involved clustering with frequency ratios plus a modified nearest-neighbor algorithm, after which the sequences were analyzed in the immunoSEQ Analyzer using IMGT gene definitions. At each rarefaction depth, TCR richness and evenness were averaged across 20 rarefaction repeats, and any sample with fewer sequences than the depth was left out. Wilcoxon rank sum tests with FDR correction were used to compare V, D and J gene relative abundances between the groups. For the blinded duplicates, the intraclass correlation was approximately 96% for TCR richness and averaged 76.4% across about 70 gene segments. TCRdb re-hosts the immuneACCESS table, in-frame sequences only. Its copies lack some clones; in the studies checked, an unresolved V gene accounts for under half of them, and the cause for the rest is not known. The DNA was the basis for D and trimming; V, J and clone size are from that table. The table for this sample shows fewer than 35,000 clones. Jointly, the top ten make up about 8% of the sample.

Every participant had a single incident cervical HPV16 infection, and women with prevalent HPV16 infections were excluded. Cervical HPV DNA was detected by MY09/MY11 PCR and genotyped by dot-blot hybridization. Around 16 mL of heparinized blood was centrifuged, after which the buffy coat was aliquoted, frozen at -30 degrees C, and then stored at -80 degrees C. QIAGEN kits were used to extract genomic DNA from buffy coat specimens. For CDR1 and CDR2, the germline V gene lists MNHNS and SASEGT. Germline trimming: 0 bases from V, 7 bases from J; junction bases outside gene matches: 0. From cysteine to phenylalanine, the CDR3 is 13 amino acids long. The CDR3 was read in part: 30 bases, with the frame set at base 1. Worth noting for this clone: The specificity of this receptor is unknown. The read gets to within 3 residues of the CDR3 end, and the germline J gene fills in the rest.

The sequence was obtained from a woman aged 18-70 years with a cervical HPV16 infection that either progressed to CIN3+ or cleared (not recorded which). Sequenced sample: blood buffy coat. The chain joins TRBV6-1 to TRBJ1-2; 9 bases in the junction line up with TRBD1. This receptor has the CDR3 CASSEADRGGYTF. The CDR3 DNA, read in part, is TGTGCCAGCAGTGAAGCGGACAGGGGTGGC.